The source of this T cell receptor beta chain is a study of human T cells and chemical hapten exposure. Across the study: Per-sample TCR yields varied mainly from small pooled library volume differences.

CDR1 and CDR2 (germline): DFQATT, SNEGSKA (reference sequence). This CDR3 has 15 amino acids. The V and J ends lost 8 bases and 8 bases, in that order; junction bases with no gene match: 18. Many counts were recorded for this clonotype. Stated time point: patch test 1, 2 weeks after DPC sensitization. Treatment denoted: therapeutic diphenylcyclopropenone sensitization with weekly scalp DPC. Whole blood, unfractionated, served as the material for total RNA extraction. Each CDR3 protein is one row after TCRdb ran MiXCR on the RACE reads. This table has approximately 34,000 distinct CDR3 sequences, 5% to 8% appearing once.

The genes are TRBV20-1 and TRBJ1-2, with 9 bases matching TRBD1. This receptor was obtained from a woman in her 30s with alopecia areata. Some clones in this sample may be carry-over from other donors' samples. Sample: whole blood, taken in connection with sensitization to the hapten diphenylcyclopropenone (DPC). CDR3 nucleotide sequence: TGCAGTCCCAGAGGGACAGGGCTGAGGGCTGGCGGCTACACCTTC. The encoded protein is CSPRGTGLRAGGYTF.